These T cell receptor beta chains were read from a single sample in a study of breast tumors, draining lymph nodes, adjacent tissues. Using its own MiXCR run on the multiplex PCR reads, TCRdb lists one record per CDR3 protein. The sample shows approximately 200,000 distinct CDR3 sequences, 31% of them seen only once. The specimen was axillary lymph node tissue. Receptors originate from a female donor with breast cancer. Some clones in this sample may be carry-over from other donors' samples. CDR3s include the opening cysteine and the closing phenylalanine or tryptophan. D genes are given only for firm matches. The size field is filled for only some rows; it gives once, few, many or a size class.

d_gene,j_gene,abundance,v_gene,CDR3nt,CDR3aa
NA,TRBJ2-2,many,TRBV30,TGTGCCTGGAGTGTTTGGCCCTCCGAGACCGGGGAGCTGTTTTTT,CAWSVWPSETGELFF
NA,TRBJ1-4,many,TRBV5-4,TGTGCCAGCAGCTTAGGAACAGGGTCCGAAAAACTGTTTTTT,CASSLGTGSEKLFF
NA,TRBJ2-3,NA,TRBV2,TGTGCTAGAGATCAAACCAGGGCGGCAGATACGCAGTATTTT,CARDQTRAADTQYF
NA,TRBJ1-2,many,TRBV28,TGTGCCAGCAGTTTAATTAATCTCGCGAACTATGGCTACACCTTC,CASSLINLANYGYTF
NA,TRBJ2-7,many,TRBV3-1,TGTGCCAGCAGCCAGACTAGTTCCGAGCAGTACTTC,CASSQTSSEQYF
TRBD1,TRBJ1-2,NA,TRBV20-1,TGCAGTGCCCTCCTTACAGGGGGCGCGGAAGGCTACACCTTC,CSALLTGGAEGYTF
TRBD2,TRBJ2-7,NA,TRBV15,TGTGCCGCCAGCATCCGACGGGGGGACGAGCAGTACTTC,CAASIRRGDEQYF
NA,TRBJ2-3,NA,TRBV9,TGTGCCAGCAGCGTAGGGGGGATCTCAGATACGCAGTATTTT,CASSVGGISDTQYF
TRBD2,TRBJ2-5,NA,TRBV2,TGTGCCAGCAGTGCCGGACTAGCGGGGGGGCCGGTAGAGACCCAGTACTTC,CASSAGLAGGPVETQYF
NA,TRBJ1-1,NA,TRBV12-3/TRBV12-4,TGTGCCAGCAGTTTAAGGTCCGACGCTTTCTTT,CASSLRSDAFF
NA,TRBJ1-5,once,TRBV5-1,TGTGCCAGCAGCCGGGGTAGGCAGGCAGGGCCCCAGCATTTT,CASSRGRQAGPQHF
TRBD1,TRBJ2-7,many,TRBV12-3/TRBV12-4,TGTGCCAGCAGTAGTGACAGGGGGCTAAGGGAGCAGTACTTC,CASSSDRGLREQYF
NA,TRBJ1-5,NA,TRBV30,TGTGCCTGGAGTGTCCTGGGGCCCCAGCATTTT,CAWSVLGPQHF
NA,TRBJ1-5,many,TRBV19,TGTGCCAGTAGTGCGGAAGGGCGGCGGAATCAGCCCCAGCATTTT,CASSAEGRRNQPQHF
TRBD1,TRBJ1-2,many,TRBV5-6,TGTGCCAGCAGCCCTGTCGGACAGGGCACCTATGGCTACACCTTC,CASSPVGQGTYGYTF
NA,TRBJ2-5,NA,TRBV11-2,TGTGCCAGCAGCCTGGGGGCCATCAGGGAGACCCAGTACTTC,CASSLGAIRETQYF
NA,TRBJ1-5,NA,TRBV19,TGTGCCACTTCGCTGGGGAAGCGGGAAGAGACCCAGCATTTT,CATSLGKREETQHF
TRBD2,TRBJ2-5,many,TRBV2,TGTGCCAGCAGCCCGGCTAGCGGGGAAGAGACCCAGTACTTC,CASSPASGEETQYF
TRBD1,TRBJ1-2,many,TRBV5-1,TGCGCCAGCAGCTTGGGGACAGGGGGCATTGGCTATGGCTACACCTTC,CASSLGTGGIGYGYTF
NA,TRBJ2-5,NA,TRBV2,TGTGCCAGCAACGGGGAGCTGAACACCGGGGACAACCAAGAGACCCAGTACTTC,CASNGELNTGDNQETQYF
NA,TRBJ2-6,many,TRBV4-2,TGTGCCAGCAGCCCCGACACCTCTGGGGCCAACGTCCTGACTTTC,CASSPDTSGANVLTF
NA,TRBJ1-6,many,TRBV5-4,TGTGCCAGCAGCCCATACCCAGGGGCGGAAGGAATTTCACCCCTCCACTTT,CASSPYPGAEGISPLHF
NA,TRBJ1-2,many,TRBV7-2,TGTGCCAGCAGCCAAGGGGGACACTACACCTTC,CASSQGGHYTF
TRBD1,TRBJ1-1,few,TRBV7-2,TGTGCCAGCAGCTTAGAAGGGACAGGGGGTGCTTTCTTT,CASSLEGTGGAFF
NA,TRBJ1-1,many,TRBV10-3,TGTGCCATCAAAGGACGGGAGAACACTGAAGCTTTCTTT,CAIKGRENTEAFF
NA,TRBJ2-3,NA,TRBV6-2/TRBV6-3,TGTGCCAGCAGTTACTCCCCGGGCCTAGTGAGCACAGATACGCAGTATTTT,CASSYSPGLVSTDTQYF
NA,TRBJ1-2,NA,TRBV5-4,TGTGCCAGCAGCATTGACACGACCAACTATGGCTACACCTTC,CASSIDTTNYGYTF